This TCR beta chain was profiled in a study of cytomegalovirus exposure and HLA in healthy donors (dated by TCRdb to 2016 to 2017). With respect to the entire study: According to a later analysis, the 100 to 150 validation repertoires were produced on the same platform as the roughly 720 repertoires of the first cohort. The study aimed to test whether signatures of past pathogen exposure could be identified by cataloging public T cell receptors. A separate validation cohort of approximately 120 different subjects was used in addition to the roughly 720-subject first cohort. High-throughput TCR immunosequencing, statistical association of individual TCRs with disease status, and machine learning were combined to predict cytomegalovirus infection status. The paper as a whole reports these results and caveats: The authors suggested that the approach could potentially be generalized to other disease states and immunological phenotypes. In vitro tests confirmed that a few of the cytomegalovirus-associated TCR beta chains recognize cytomegalovirus antigens. A total of 164 TCR beta chains were listed by the study as associated with cytomegalovirus. Subsequent analysis determined that TCRs grouped into clusters in the first cohort also showed a tendency toward co-occurrence across the roughly 120 validation repertoires, and approximately 93% of cluster scores exceeded 0. Most TCR sequences were observed very rarely across donors, whereas some public TCRs were present in many individuals. The validation cohort had no HLA typing available for a later analysis, so co-occurrence within that cohort was assessed over all 130 or so repertoires. The classifier was reported to diagnose cytomegalovirus status with high specificity and sensitivity in both the original cohort and the validation cohort.

The donors were included in the validation cohort of over a hundred subjects, a group kept apart from the roughly 690-subject first cohort. The germline V gene sets CDR1 to SGHVS and CDR2 to FNYEAQ. The germline ends are 15 bases apart after V is trimmed by 5 bases and J by 5 bases. The CDR3 sequence holds 14 residues, the cysteine and phenylalanine included. The kept DNA is CDR3 alone, 42 bases in frame from the first base. The library was obtained by the immunoSEQ multiplex PCR assay. Processing in the source paper ran as follows. To diagnose cytomegalovirus status from the catalog of TCR beta chain sequences, a statistical classification framework was built. TCRdb re-hosts the immuneACCESS table, in-frame sequences only. Its copies lack some clones; in the studies checked, an unresolved V gene accounts for under half of them, and the cause for the rest is not known. That table furnishes V, J and clone size, whereas the DNA furnished D and trimming. This sample gives approximately 200,000 clones in total; around 88% of them show up just once. The biggest ten clones account for just under 3% of the sample.

In the case of this clone: It lacks a known antigen. No per-base quality is available; no much larger clone lies one base away.

The sample taken for sequencing was PBMCs. This TCR came from a woman between 18 and 29 years old in good health and CMV-seronegative. This chain joins TRBV7-6 to TRBJ1-1, and perhaps TRBD1 as D gene, on 5 matching bases. The bases read TGTGCCAGCAGCCCTAGCGGGGGATGGACTGAAGCTTTCTTT. Translated, it reads CASSPSGGWTEAFF. The CDR3 plus the reference TRBV7-6 and TRBJ1-1 genes for the other parts give the full variable domain: GAGVSQSPRYKVTKRGQDVALRCDPISGHVSLYWYRQALGQGPEFLTYFNYEAQQDKSGLPNDRFSAERPEGSISTLTIQRTEQRDSAMYRCASSPSGGWTEAFFGQGTRLTVV.